This T cell receptor beta chain is from a study of PD-L1 blockade in urothelial cancer. The CDR3 sequence is 15 residues long. Germline CDR1 is SGHDT and CDR2 is YYEEEE. V shed 5 bases, J shed 6 bases, and the junction held 12 bases outside the gene matches. Time point noted: peripheral blood 6 weeks after treatment start. Libraries were prepared by immunoSEQ multiplex PCR; TCRdb keeps only in-frame clonotypes and omits some of them. The sample records about 120,000 clones, approximately 90% being singletons. The V gene is TRBV5-6, the J gene TRBJ2-7; 9 nucleotides align to TRBD1. This receptor was identified in a man aged 60 to 75 with urothelial cancer. The sequenced sample was PBMCs, obtained around atezolizumab (anti-PD-L1) treatment. The CDR3: CASRKQGARFGEQYF. CDR3 in DNA: TGTGCCAGCAGGAAACAGGGGGCGCGATTCGGCGAGCAGTACTTC.